Following are 3 T cell receptor beta chains from one sample sequenced in a study of T-cell reconstitution after alpha-beta-depleted transplantation in children. Unique molecular identifiers were incorporated during preparation of the TCRbeta library. TCRdb re-derived calls from the PCR reads in MiXCR, one entry per CDR3 protein. The sample yields 600,000 to 700,000 distinct CDR3 sequences, around 14% seen once. The specimen comprised PBMCs, sampled before TCRalphabeta/CD19-depleted stem cell transplant. All receptors come from a girl aged 2-10 years with congenital amegakaryocytic thrombocytopenia, due to receive a stem cell transplant.

This clonotype was detected many times. This chain joins TRBV20-1 and TRBJ2-1; unclear D gene. The CDR3 covers 13 residues. Germline V lookup: CDR1 DFQATT, CDR2 SNEGSKA (reference sequence). The V end lost 4 bases, the J end lost 2 bases, and 9 bases lay between the germline ends. This CDR3 reads CSAILPTYNEQFF. The DNA of the CDR3 is TGCAGTGCTATCCTCCCTACCTACAATGAGCAGTTCTTC.

This clonotype was seen only once. The CDR3 protein is CASRLAGAGYEQYF. The CDR3 region has the DNA TGTGCCAGCAGGCTAGCGGGAGCAGGCTACGAGCAGTACTTC. This chain links TRBV27 with TRBJ2-7, with 10 bases aligning to TRBD2. CDR1 is MNHEY, CDR2 SMNVEV, per germline (reference sequence). Trimming at V came to 6 bases and at J to 3 bases, leaving 5 bases not matched to a gene. The CDR3 has 14 residues.

This rearrangement joins TRBV15 to TRBJ2-1, with no clear D. V shed 3 bases and J shed 4 bases, with 7 bases lying between them. Germline V gene lookup returns CDR1 LNHNV and CDR2 YYDKDF (reference sequence). This CDR3 spans 13 amino acids. This CDR3 reads CATSSYGYNEQFF. For the CDR3, the DNA is TGTGCCACCAGCAGTTACGGTTACAATGAGCAGTTCTTC.